This T cell receptor (beta chain) was sequenced for a study of blood T cell repertoires in COVID-19. For the study at large: Acute and convalescent COVID-19 samples came from the United States, Italy and Spain. PBMCs, B-cell-depleted T cells, or T cells provided the cDNA or gDNA that made up the material.

Followed over time, Seattle patients had been enrolled while infection was active. This clone was seen a handful of times. Germline CDR1 and CDR2: KGHDR and SFDVKD. The CDR3 length is 16 residues. V shed 4 bases, J shed 3 bases, and the junction held 10 bases outside the gene matches. How the authors handled the data: Cell counts per sample came from amplifying reference gene primers. TCRdb keeps only in-frame clones here, not all; method: immunoSEQ multiplex PCR. That table supplies the V and J calls and clone size; D and trimming were determined from the DNA. The sample lists 77,000 or so clones; around 83% were seen once.

The TCR comes from a young man with COVID-19, enrolled during active disease. V usage is TRBV24-1 and J usage is TRBJ2-5, with TRBD2 identical over 7 bases. Sequencing was carried out using peripheral blood. CDR3 nucleotides: TGTGCCACCAGTGACCCGCTAGCGGACCTTAAAGAGACCCAGTACTTC. Translated: CATSDPLADLKETQYF.